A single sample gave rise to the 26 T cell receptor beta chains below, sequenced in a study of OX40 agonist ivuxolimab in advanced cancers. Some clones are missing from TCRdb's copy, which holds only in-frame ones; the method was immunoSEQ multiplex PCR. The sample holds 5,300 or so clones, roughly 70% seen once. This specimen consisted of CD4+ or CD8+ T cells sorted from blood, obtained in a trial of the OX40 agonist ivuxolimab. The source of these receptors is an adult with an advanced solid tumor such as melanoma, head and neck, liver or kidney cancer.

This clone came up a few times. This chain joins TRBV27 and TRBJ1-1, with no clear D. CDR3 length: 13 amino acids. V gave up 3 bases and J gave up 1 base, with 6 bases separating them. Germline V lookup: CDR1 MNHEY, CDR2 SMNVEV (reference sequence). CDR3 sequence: CASSFMGNTEAFF. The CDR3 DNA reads TGTGCCAGCAGTTTTATGGGGAACACTGAAGCTTTCTTT.

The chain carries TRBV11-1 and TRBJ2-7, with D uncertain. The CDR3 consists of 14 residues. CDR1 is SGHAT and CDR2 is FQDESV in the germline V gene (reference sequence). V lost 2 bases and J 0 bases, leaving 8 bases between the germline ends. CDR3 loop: CASSLIKSSYEQYF. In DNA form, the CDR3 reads TGTGCCAGCAGCTTAATCAAGAGCTCCTACGAGCAGTACTTC.

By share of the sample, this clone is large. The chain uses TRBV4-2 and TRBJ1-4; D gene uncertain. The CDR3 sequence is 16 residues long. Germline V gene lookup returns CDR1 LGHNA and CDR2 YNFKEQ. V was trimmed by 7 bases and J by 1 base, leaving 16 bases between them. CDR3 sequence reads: CASTTWHEETNEKLFF. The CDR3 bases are TGTGCCAGCACCACGTGGCACGAGGAAACTAATGAAAAACTGTTTTTT.

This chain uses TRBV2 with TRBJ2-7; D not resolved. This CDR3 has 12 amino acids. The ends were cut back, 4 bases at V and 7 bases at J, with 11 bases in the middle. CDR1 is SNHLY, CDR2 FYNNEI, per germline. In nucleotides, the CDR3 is TGTGCCAGCAGTGCATTACCGAGAGAGCAGTACTTC. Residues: CASSALPREQYF. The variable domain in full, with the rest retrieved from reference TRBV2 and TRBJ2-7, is EPEVTQTPSHQVTQMGQEVILRCVPISNHLYFYWYRQILGQKVEFLVSFYNNEISEKSEIFDDQFSVERPDGSNFTLKIRSTKLEDSAMYFCASSALPREQYFGPGTRLTVT.

CDR3 amino acids: CASPQEGPGSDTQYF. CDR3 nucleotides: TGCGCCAGCCCCCAGGAGGGGCCGGGCTCAGATACGCAGTATTTT. This sequence joins TRBV23-1 and TRBJ2-3; possible D gene TRBD2, 6 bases. TRBV23-1 qualifies as an ORF whose function is uncertain. V dropped 8 bases and J dropped 4 bases, with 19 bases sitting between them. The CDR3 is made up of 15 amino acids.

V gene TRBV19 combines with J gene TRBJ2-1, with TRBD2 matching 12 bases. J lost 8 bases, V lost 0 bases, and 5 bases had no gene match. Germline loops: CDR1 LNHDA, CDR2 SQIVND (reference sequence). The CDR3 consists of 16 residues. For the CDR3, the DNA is TGTGCCAGTAGTATAGATAGACTAGCGGGAGCGGATGAGCAGTTCTTC. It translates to CASSIDRLAGADEQFF.

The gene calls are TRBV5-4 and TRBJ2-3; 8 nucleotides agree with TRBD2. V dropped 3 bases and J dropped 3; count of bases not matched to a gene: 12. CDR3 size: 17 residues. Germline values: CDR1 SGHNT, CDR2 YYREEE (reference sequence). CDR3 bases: TGTGCCAGCAGCTCATATTCCGGGGGGGCCGGGACAGATACGCAGTATTTT. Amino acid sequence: CASSSYSGGAGTDTQYF.

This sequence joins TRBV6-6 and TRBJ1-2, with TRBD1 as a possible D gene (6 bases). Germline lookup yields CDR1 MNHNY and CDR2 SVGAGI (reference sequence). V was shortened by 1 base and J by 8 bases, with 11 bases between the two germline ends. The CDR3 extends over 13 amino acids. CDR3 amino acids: CASSYLGGKGYTF. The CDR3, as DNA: TGTGCCAGCAGTTACTTGGGGGGCAAAGGCTACACCTTC.

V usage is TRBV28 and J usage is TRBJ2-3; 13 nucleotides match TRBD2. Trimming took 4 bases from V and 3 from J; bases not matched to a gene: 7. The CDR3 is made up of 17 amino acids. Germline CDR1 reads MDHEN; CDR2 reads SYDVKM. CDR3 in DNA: TGTGCCAGCAGTTCCCTCTTGACTAGCGGGGGGACAGATACGCAGTATTTT. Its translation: CASSSLLTSGGTDTQYF.

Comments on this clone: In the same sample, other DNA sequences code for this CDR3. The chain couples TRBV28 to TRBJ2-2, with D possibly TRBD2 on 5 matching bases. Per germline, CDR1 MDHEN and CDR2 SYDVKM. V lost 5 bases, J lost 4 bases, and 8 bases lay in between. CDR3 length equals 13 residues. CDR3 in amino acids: CASSPRGTGELFF. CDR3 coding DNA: TGTGCCAGCAGTCCTCGGGGCACCGGGGAGCTGTTTTTT.

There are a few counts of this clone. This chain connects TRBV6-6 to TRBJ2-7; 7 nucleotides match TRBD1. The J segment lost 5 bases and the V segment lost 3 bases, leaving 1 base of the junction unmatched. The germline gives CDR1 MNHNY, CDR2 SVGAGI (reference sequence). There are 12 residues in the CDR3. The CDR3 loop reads CASSYTGDEQYF. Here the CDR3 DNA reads TGTGCCAGCAGTTATACAGGGGACGAGCAGTACTTC.

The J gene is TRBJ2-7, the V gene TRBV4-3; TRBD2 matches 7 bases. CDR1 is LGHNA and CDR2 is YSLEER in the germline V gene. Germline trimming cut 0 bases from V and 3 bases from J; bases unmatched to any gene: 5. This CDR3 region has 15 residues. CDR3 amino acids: CASSQEGSGIYEQYF. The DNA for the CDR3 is TGCGCCAGCAGCCAAGAAGGCAGCGGGATCTACGAGCAGTACTTC.

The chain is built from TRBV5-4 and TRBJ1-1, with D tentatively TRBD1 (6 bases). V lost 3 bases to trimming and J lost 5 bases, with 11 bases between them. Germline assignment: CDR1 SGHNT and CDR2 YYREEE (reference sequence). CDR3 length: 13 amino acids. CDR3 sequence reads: CASSSGTHTEAFF. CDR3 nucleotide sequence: TGTGCCAGCAGCTCAGGGACACATACTGAAGCTTTCTTT. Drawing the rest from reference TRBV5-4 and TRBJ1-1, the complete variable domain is ETGVTQSPTHLIKTRGQQVTLRCSSQSGHNTVSWYQQALGQGPQFIFQYYREEENGRGNFPPRFSGLQFPNYSSELNVNALELDDSALYLCASSSGTHTEAFFGQGTRLTVV.

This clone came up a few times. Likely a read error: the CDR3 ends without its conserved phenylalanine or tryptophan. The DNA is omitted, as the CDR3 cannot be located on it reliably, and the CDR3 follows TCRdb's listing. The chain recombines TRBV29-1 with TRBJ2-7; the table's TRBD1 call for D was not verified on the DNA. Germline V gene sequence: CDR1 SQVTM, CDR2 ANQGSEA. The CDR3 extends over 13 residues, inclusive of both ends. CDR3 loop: CSVEGGQFYEQSS.

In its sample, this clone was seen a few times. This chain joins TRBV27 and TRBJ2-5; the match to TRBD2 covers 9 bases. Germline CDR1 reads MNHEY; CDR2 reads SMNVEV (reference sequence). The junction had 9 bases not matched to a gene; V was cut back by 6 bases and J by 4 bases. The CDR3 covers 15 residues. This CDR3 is CASRPGAGGLETQYF. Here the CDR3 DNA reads TGTGCCAGCAGGCCCGGGGCGGGAGGGTTAGAGACCCAGTACTTC.

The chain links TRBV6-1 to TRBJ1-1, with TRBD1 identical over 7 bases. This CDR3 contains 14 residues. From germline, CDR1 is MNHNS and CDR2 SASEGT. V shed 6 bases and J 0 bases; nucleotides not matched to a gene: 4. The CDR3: CASRLDRLNTEAFF. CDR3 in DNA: TGTGCCAGCAGATTGGACAGGTTGAACACTGAAGCTTTCTTT.

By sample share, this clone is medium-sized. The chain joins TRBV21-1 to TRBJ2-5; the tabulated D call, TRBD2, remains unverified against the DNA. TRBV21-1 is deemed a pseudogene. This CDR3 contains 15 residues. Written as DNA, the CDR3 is TGTGCCAGCAGCAAATGGGTCGGAGGGAAAGAGACCCAGTACTTC. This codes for CASSKWVGGKETQYF.

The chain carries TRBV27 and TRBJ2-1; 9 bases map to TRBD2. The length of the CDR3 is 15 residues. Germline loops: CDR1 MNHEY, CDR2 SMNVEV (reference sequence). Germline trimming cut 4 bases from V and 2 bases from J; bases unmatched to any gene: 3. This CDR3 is CASSSRLAAYNEQFF. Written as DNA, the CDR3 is TGTGCCAGCAGTTCCCGACTAGCGGCCTACAATGAGCAGTTCTTC.

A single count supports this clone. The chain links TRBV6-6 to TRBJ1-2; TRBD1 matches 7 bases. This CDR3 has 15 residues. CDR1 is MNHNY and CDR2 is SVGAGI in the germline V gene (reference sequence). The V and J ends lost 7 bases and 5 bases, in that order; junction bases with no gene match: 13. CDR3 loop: CASNIQGRIPYGYTF. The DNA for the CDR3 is TGTGCCAGCAATATACAGGGGAGGATTCCTTATGGCTACACCTTC.

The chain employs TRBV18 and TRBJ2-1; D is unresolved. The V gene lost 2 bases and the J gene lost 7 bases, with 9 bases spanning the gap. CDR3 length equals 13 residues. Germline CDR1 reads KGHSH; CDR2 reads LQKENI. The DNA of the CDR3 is TGTGCCAGCTCACCAGTAGCCAAAAATGAGCAGTTCTTC. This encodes CASSPVAKNEQFF.

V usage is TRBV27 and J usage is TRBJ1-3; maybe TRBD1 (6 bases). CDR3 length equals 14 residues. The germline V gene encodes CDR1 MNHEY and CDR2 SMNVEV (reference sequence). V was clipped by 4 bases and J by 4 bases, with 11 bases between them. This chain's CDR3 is CASSSGVEGNTIYF. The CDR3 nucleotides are TGTGCCAGCAGTTCAGGGGTAGAAGGAAACACCATATATTTT.

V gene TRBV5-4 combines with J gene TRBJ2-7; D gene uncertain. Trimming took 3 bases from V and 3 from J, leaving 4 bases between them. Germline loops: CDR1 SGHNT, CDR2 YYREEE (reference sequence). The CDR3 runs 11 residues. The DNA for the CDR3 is TGTGCCAGCAGCTGGGGCTACGAGCAGTACTTC. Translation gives CASSWGYEQYF.

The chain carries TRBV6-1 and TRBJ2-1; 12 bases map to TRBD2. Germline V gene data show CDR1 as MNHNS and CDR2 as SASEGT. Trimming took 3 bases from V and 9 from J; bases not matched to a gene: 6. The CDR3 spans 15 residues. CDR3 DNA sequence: TGTGCCAGCAGTGACCTAGCGGGAGGGCCGACTGAGCAGTTCTTC. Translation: CASSDLAGGPTEQFF.

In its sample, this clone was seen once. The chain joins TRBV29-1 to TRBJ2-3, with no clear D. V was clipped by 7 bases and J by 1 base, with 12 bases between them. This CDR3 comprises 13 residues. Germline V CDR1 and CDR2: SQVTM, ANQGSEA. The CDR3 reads CSDYRDRTDTQYF. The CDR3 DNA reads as TGCAGCGATTACAGAGACCGCACAGATACGCAGTATTTT.

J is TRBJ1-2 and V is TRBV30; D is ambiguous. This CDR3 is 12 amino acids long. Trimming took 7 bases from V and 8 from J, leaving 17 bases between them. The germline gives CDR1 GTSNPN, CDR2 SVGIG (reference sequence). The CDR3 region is CASPKVGGGYTF. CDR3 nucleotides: TGTGCCTCTCCCAAGGTTGGTGGAGGCTACACCTTC.

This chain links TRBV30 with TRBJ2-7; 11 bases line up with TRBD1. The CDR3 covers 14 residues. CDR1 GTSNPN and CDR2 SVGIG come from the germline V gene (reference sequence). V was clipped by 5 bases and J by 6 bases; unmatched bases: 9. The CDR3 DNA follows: TGTGCCTGGGGCCGGGGACAGGGGGGCCGCGAGCAGTACTTC. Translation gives CAWGRGQGGREQYF.